This entry lists 32 T cell receptor beta chains sequenced from one sample in a study of T cell responses to AZD1222 COVID-19 vaccine. Profiled with immunoSEQ multiplex PCR; TCRdb holds only in-frame clones, not every one. This sample carries 29,000 or so clones, 93% of them seen once, and the ten largest clones take around 8.1%. Sequenced here: peripheral blood, sampled on day 0 of AZD1222 vaccination. These receptors were taken from an adult in good health.

The chain is built from TRBV23-1 and TRBJ2-2; TRBD1 aligns across 8 bases. TRBV23-1 is assigned to the ORF class and has an uncertain function. The J segment lost 9 bases and the V segment lost 0 bases, leaving 6 bases of the junction unmatched. This CDR3 has 15 amino acids. The CDR3 DNA is TGCGCCAGCAGTCAATCTAGGACAGGGCACAGGGAGCTGTTTTTT. Its translation: CASSQSRTGHRELFF.

The gene calls are TRBV5-6 and TRBJ1-5; D uncertain. Germline loops: CDR1 SGHDT, CDR2 YYEEEE. The V gene lost 2 bases and the J gene lost 4 bases, with 7 bases spanning the gap. The CDR3 length is 13 residues. In DNA, the CDR3 is TGTGCCAGCAGCTTCGGAGGAAATCAGCCCCAGCATTTT. It codes for CASSFGGNQPQHF. Complete variable domain (other parts from reference TRBV5-6 and TRBJ1-5): DAGVTQSPTHLIKTRGQQVTLRCSPKSGHDTVSWYQQALGQGPQFIFQYYEEEERQRGNFPDRFSGHQFPNYSSELNVNALLLGDSALYLCASSFGGNQPQHFGDGTRLSIL.

This clone was observed once. The chain employs TRBV6-1 and TRBJ2-5, with TRBD2 matching 7 bases. Per germline, CDR1 MNHNS and CDR2 SASEGT. The CDR3 spans 18 residues. V gave up 4 bases and J gave up 1 base; unmatched junction bases: 15. CDR3 DNA sequence: TGTGCCAGCAGTGCTCCAGGAAGGCGGGGGACCCTCCAAGAGACCCAGTACTTC. It translates to CASSAPGRRGTLQETQYF.

V and J are TRBV6-5 and TRBJ1-1; D might be TRBD1 (5 bases). The length of the CDR3 is 13 residues. Germline CDR1 is MNHEY and CDR2 is SVGAGI. V lost 5 bases and J 0 bases, leaving 7 bases between the germline ends. In DNA form, the CDR3 reads TGTGCCAGCAGTACAGGTCTGAACACTGAAGCTTTCTTT. Amino acids: CASSTGLNTEAFF.

The V and J genes are TRBV6-5 and TRBJ1-1; D is unresolved. The germline gives CDR1 MNHEY, CDR2 SVGAGI. This CDR3 is 15 amino acids long. V dropped 0 bases and J dropped 4 bases, with 12 bases sitting between them. CDR3 region: CASSYSGEGGTEAFF. The DNA of the CDR3 is TGTGCCAGCAGTTACTCCGGGGAAGGAGGCACTGAAGCTTTCTTT.

This chain links TRBV30 with TRBJ2-1; 10 bases agree with TRBD1. This CDR3 is built from 13 residues. The ends lost 7 bases at V and 7 bases at J; junction bases unmatched: 7. Germline values: CDR1 GTSNPN, CDR2 SVGIG (reference sequence). The CDR3 nucleotides are TGTGCCTACCGGGACAGGGGTGGGAATGAGCAGTTCTTC. Translation gives CAYRDRGGNEQFF. Drawing the rest from reference TRBV30 and TRBJ2-1, the complete variable domain is SQTIHQWPATLVQPVGSPLSLECTVEGTSNPNLYWYRQAAGRGLQLLFYSVGIGQISSEVPQNLSASRPQDRQFILSSKKLLLSDSGFYLCAYRDRGGNEQFFGPGTRLTVL.

The rearrangement links TRBV27 to TRBJ1-6, with unresolved D. The CDR3 sequence is 14 residues long. From germline, CDR1 is MNHEY and CDR2 SMNVEV (reference sequence). V lost 2 bases, J lost 7 bases, and 9 bases lay in between. CDR3 sequence: CASSLGPNNSPLHF. For the CDR3, the DNA is TGTGCCAGCAGTTTAGGACCGAACAATTCACCCCTCCACTTT.

The chain employs TRBV24-1 and TRBJ2-1; D uncertain. The CDR3 has 12 residues. V lost 1 base, J lost 7 bases, and 4 bases lay in between. Germline V CDR1 and CDR2: KGHDR, SFDVKD. CDR3 DNA sequence: TGTGCCACCAGTGATTTAGGAAATGAGCAGTTCTTC. Translating gives CATSDLGNEQFF.

This clone was observed a handful of times. The chain is built from TRBV6-4 and TRBJ1-1, with 12 positions matching TRBD1. The CDR3 covers 15 residues. The germline gives CDR1 MRHNA, CDR2 SNTAGT. Trimming cost V 6 bases and J 5 bases; bases outside gene matches: 7. The CDR3 DNA sequence: TGTGCCAGCAGCCCTGGGACAGGGGGCATGACTGAAGCTTTCTTT. It codes for CASSPGTGGMTEAFF.

The V gene is TRBV19, the J gene TRBJ1-1; perhaps TRBD1 as D (5 bases). V shed 3 bases and J shed 4 bases, with 12 bases lying between them. The CDR3 contains 14 residues. Germline values: CDR1 LNHDA, CDR2 SQIVND (reference sequence). The CDR3: CASSIGGVSTEAFF. For the CDR3, the DNA is TGTGCCAGTAGTATCGGGGGGGTTAGCACTGAAGCTTTCTTT.

CDR3 in amino acids: CASRLEFQPQHF. CDR3 sequence (DNA): TGTGCCAGCAGACTCGAATTCCAGCCCCAGCATTTT. This rearrangement joins TRBV12-3 or TRBV12-4 to TRBJ1-5, with D unclear. Trimming left V 6 bases short and J 7 bases short, with 10 bases between. This CDR3 is 12 amino acids long.

The chain's CDR3 is CASSEVGQGYRETQYF. CDR3 in DNA: TGCGCCAGCAGTGAGGTGGGGCAGGGGTATAGAGAGACCCAGTACTTC. J is TRBJ2-5 and V is TRBV10-2; possibly TRBD1 for D (6 bases). The germline gives CDR1 WSHSY, CDR2 SAAADI. Trimming left V 2 bases short and J 4 bases short, with 17 bases between. The CDR3 spans 16 residues.

The chain links TRBV11-2 to TRBJ2-2; possibly TRBD2 for D (6 bases). CDR1 and CDR2 from the germline V gene are SGHAT and FQNNGV. The germline V and J ends were trimmed by 0 bases and 4 bases, with 15 bases remaining between them. The CDR3 sequence is 17 residues long. The CDR3 DNA reads TGTGCCAGCAGCTTAGAACGCGGAGCGGGTCCCACCGGGGAGCTGTTTTTT. Translated, it gives CASSLERGAGPTGELFF.

By share of the sample, this clone is large (0.1 to 1%). The chain joins TRBV6-5 to TRBJ1-3; TRBD1 is a possible D gene (6 bases). The CDR3 has 16 amino acids. CDR1 is MNHEY and CDR2 is SVGAGI in the germline V gene. V was trimmed by 0 bases and J by 4 bases, leaving 13 bases between them. Written as DNA, the CDR3 is TGTGCCAGCAGTTACTCGGTGGGGACATCAGGAAACACCATATATTTT. Its translation is CASSYSVGTSGNTIYF.

This chain joins TRBV28 and TRBJ1-3; tentatively, D is TRBD1 (5 bases). CDR1 is MDHEN and CDR2 is SYDVKM in the germline V gene. The CDR3 is made up of 16 amino acids. The V end was cut by 8 bases, the J end by 4 bases, with 21 bases between. The CDR3 DNA reads as TGTGCCAGCTCTTTAGGGGCGGGTAATGGGGGAAACACCATATATTTT. This sequence encodes CASSLGAGNGGNTIYF.

The chain uses TRBV13 and TRBJ2-1; D uncertain. With 5 bases removed from V and 6 bases from J, the gap between germline ends came to 17 bases. CDR3 length equals 15 residues. Germline V gene sequence: CDR1 PRHDT, CDR2 FYEKMQ (reference sequence). Written as DNA, the CDR3 is TGTGCCAGCAGCATCCTTCTAGGAGATAGCAATGAGCAGTTCTTC. This sequence encodes CASSILLGDSNEQFF.

This sequence joins TRBV28 and TRBJ1-4; 7 positions agree with TRBD1. With V trimmed by 3 bases and J by 5 bases, 6 bases remained unmatched. Germline V CDR1 and CDR2: MDHEN, SYDVKM. The CDR3 extends over 15 amino acids. CDR3 DNA sequence: TGTGCCAGCAGTTTTCCGGGACAGACAAATGAAAAACTGTTTTTT. Translation gives CASSFPGQTNEKLFF. The variable domain in full, completed from reference TRBV28 and TRBJ1-4, reads DVKVTQSSRYLVKRTGEKVFLECVQDMDHENMFWYRQDPGLGLRLIYFSYDVKMKEKGDIPEGYSVSREKKERFSLILESASTNQTSMYLCASSFPGQTNEKLFFGSGTQLSVL.

On this clone: Germline and junction disagree at one end, which may indicate a read error. This chain links TRBV7-7 with TRBJ1-1, with D possibly matching TRBD1 (5 bases). CDR3 size: 14 residues. The germline gives CDR1 SSHAT, CDR2 FNYEAQ (reference sequence). DNA of the CDR3: TGTGCTAGCAGCCCACTTGGAGGGACCACTGAAGCTTTCTTT. Amino acid sequence: CASSPLGGTTEAFF.

J is TRBJ2-1 and V is TRBV6-4; TRBD1 might be the D (5 bases). CDR3 size: 14 residues. Trimming pared 3 bases from V and 7 bases from J, leaving 13 bases between. Germline V gene sequence: CDR1 MRHNA, CDR2 SNTAGT. The CDR3 region has the DNA TGTGCCAGCAGTGAGGGGCGAGAAGGGAATGAGCAGTTCTTC. It translates to CASSEGREGNEQFF.

This clone was recorded only once. The chain has TRBV6-5 and TRBJ2-5; D remains ambiguous. CDR3 size: 13 residues. Trimming took 2 bases from V and 6 from J, leaving 10 bases between them. Germline values: CDR1 MNHEY, CDR2 SVGAGI. The CDR3 bases are TGTGCCAGCAGTTACATGTGGGGTCAGACCCAGTACTTC. Translated: CASSYMWGQTQYF.

This rearrangement joins TRBV14 to TRBJ1-2; D gene uncertain. Trimming cost V 0 bases and J 2 bases, with 10 bases left between them. Germline V gene sequence: CDR1 SGHDN, CDR2 FVKESK. The CDR3 is made up of 15 amino acids. CDR3 residues: CASSQDLTGNYGYTF. CDR3 sequence (DNA): TGTGCCAGCAGCCAAGATTTGACGGGGAACTATGGCTACACCTTC.

The chain recombines TRBV7-9 with TRBJ1-3; a possible D gene is TRBD1 (5 bases). Trimming pared 2 bases from V and 11 bases from J, leaving 19 bases between. CDR3 size: 15 residues. CDR1 and CDR2 (germline): SEHNR, FQNEAQ (reference sequence). The DNA for the CDR3 is TGTGCCAGCAGCTTATGGGGGACTCCCACTGTTCCCATATATTTT. This gives the protein CASSLWGTPTVPIYF.

This clone is a singleton in its sample. V and J are TRBV7-6 and TRBJ2-5; no definite D call. This CDR3 is 15 amino acids long. CDR1 and CDR2 from the germline V gene are SGHVS and FNYEAQ. V lost 3 bases, J lost 4 bases, and 15 bases lay in between. CDR3 amino acids: CASSFYPLLGETQYF. CDR3 bases: TGTGCCAGCAGCTTTTACCCCCTTTTGGGAGAGACCCAGTACTTC.

The rearrangement uses TRBV5-4 and TRBJ2-3; D ambiguous. Germline V gives CDR1 SGHNT, CDR2 YYREEE (reference sequence). Between the trimmed V and J ends, which lost 10 bases and 1 base, there was a span of 13 bases. The CDR3 has 13 residues. The CDR3 bases are TGTGCCGGAATAGTCCCGGGCACAGATACGCAGTATTTT. Amino acids: CAGIVPGTDTQYF. The full variable domain, with the rest looked up from reference TRBV5-4 and TRBJ2-3, is ETGVTQSPTHLIKTRGQQVTLRCSSQSGHNTVSWYQQALGQGPQFIFQYYREEENGRGNFPPRFSGLQFPNYSSELNVNALELDDSALYLCAGIVPGTDTQYFGPGTRLTVL.

The chain uses TRBV19 and TRBJ1-1; weak D call: TRBD1 (5 bases). CDR3 length: 16 residues. V was pared by 5 bases and J by 1 base, with 17 bases between. The germline V gene encodes CDR1 LNHDA and CDR2 SQIVND (reference sequence). The CDR3 is CASSHYGRQSNTEAFF. DNA of the CDR3: TGTGCCAGTAGTCATTACGGTAGACAGTCGAACACTGAAGCTTTCTTT.

The J gene is TRBJ1-1, the V gene TRBV5-5; D uncertain. Germline V lookup: CDR1 SGHKS, CDR2 YYEKEE (reference sequence). Trimming took 1 base from V and 2 from J, leaving 12 bases between them. This CDR3 contains 15 residues. The CDR3 protein is CASSLFPYQNTEAFF. DNA of the CDR3: TGTGCCAGCAGCTTGTTCCCCTACCAAAACACTGAAGCTTTCTTT. Full variable domain (outside the CDR3, taken from reference TRBV5-5 and TRBJ1-1): DAGVTQSPTHLIKTRGQQVTLRCSPISGHKSVSWYQQVLGQGPQFIFQYYEKEERGRGNFPDRFSARQFPNYSSELNVNALLLGDSALYLCASSLFPYQNTEAFFGQGTRLTVV.

The J gene is TRBJ2-7, the V gene TRBV6-5, with 8 bases matching TRBD2. Germline CDR1 and CDR2: MNHEY and SVGAGI. The V gene end was trimmed by 8 bases and the J gene end by 2 bases; junction bases not matched to a gene: 5. The CDR3 is made up of 13 amino acids. CDR3 residues: CASRSGGAYEQYF. The CDR3, as DNA: TGTGCCAGCCGATCCGGGGGGGCCTACGAGCAGTACTTC.

The chain has TRBV28 and TRBJ2-7; no firm D call. V was trimmed by 1 base and J by 2 bases, leaving 12 bases between them. The CDR3 is made up of 15 amino acids. Germline CDR1 MDHEN, CDR2 SYDVKM. As DNA, the CDR3 is TGTGCCAGCAGTTTATCGATTGACACGGCCTACGAGCAGTACTTC. This codes for CASSLSIDTAYEQYF. Filled out from reference TRBV28 and TRBJ2-7, the complete variable domain reads DVKVTQSSRYLVKRTGEKVFLECVQDMDHENMFWYRQDPGLGLRLIYFSYDVKMKEKGDIPEGYSVSREKKERFSLILESASTNQTSMYLCASSLSIDTAYEQYFGPGTRLTVT.

This clone was found a few times. This sequence joins TRBV14 and TRBJ2-7; 8 nucleotides agree with TRBD2. V lost 0 bases and J lost 3; bases outside the gene matches: 4. Germline V gene sequence: CDR1 SGHDN, CDR2 FVKESK. The CDR3 consists of 15 residues. DNA of the CDR3: TGTGCCAGCAGCCAAGACCCGACTAGCGTCTACGAGCAGTACTTC. It yields the protein CASSQDPTSVYEQYF.

The rearrangement uses TRBV7-8 and TRBJ1-2, with D unclear. V was trimmed by 1 base and J by 0 bases, leaving 6 bases between them. The CDR3 contains 14 residues. The germline V gene has CDR1 SGHVS and CDR2 FQNEAQ. This CDR3 reads CASSLVRSNYGYTF. CDR3 coding DNA: TGTGCCAGCAGCTTAGTCCGGTCTAACTATGGCTACACCTTC.

The rearrangement links TRBV4-2 to TRBJ2-3, with TRBD2 as a possible D gene (6 bases). The length of the CDR3 is 17 residues. V lost 0 bases to trimming and J lost 1 base, with 14 bases between them. The germline V gene encodes CDR1 LGHNA and CDR2 YNFKEQ. CDR3 amino acids: CASSQESSGIRTDTQYF. The CDR3 DNA is TGTGCCAGCAGCCAAGAAAGTAGCGGCATCCGCACAGATACGCAGTATTTT.

V gene TRBV6-6 combines with J gene TRBJ1-1; 8 bases are a match to TRBD1. The germline V gene encodes CDR1 MNHNY and CDR2 SVGAGI (reference sequence). Trimming cost V 5 bases and J 3 bases; bases outside gene matches: 5. CDR3 length: 14 amino acids. The CDR3 is CASSPDRGHTEAFF. The DNA for the CDR3 is TGTGCCAGCAGTCCCGACAGGGGACACACTGAAGCTTTCTTT.